This T cell receptor beta chain stems from a study of CD8+ T cells in alopecia areata. RNA extraction and reverse transcription yielded cDNA as sequencing template. Using immunoSEQ multiplex PCR, the repertoire was profiled, and TCRdb retains in-frame clones only, with some absent. The sample yields roughly 250,000 clones, around two thirds seen once. From germline, CDR1 is MGHRA and CDR2 YSYEKL. Trimming at V came to 4 bases and at J to 4 bases, leaving 3 bases not matched to a gene. CDR3 size: 13 residues. Sequenced here: CD4+ T cells sorted from blood, sampled at week 0. The chain recombines TRBV4-1 with TRBJ1-2; 7 bases align to TRBD1. The clonotype originates from a human donor with alopecia areata. DNA of the CDR3: TGCGCCAGCAGCCGGGACAGTTTCTATGGCTACACCTTC. Translation: CASSRDSFYGYTF.